The clone carrying this T cell receptor beta chain was counted only a few times. Antigen: not known. The sample originates from a study of OX40 agonist ivuxolimab in advanced cancers. Across the whole study: Patients receiving dose escalation had hepatocellular carcinoma, melanoma, renal cell or head and neck cancer.

Looked up from germline, CDR1 is LNHDA and CDR2 is SQIVND (reference sequence). The CDR3 covers 15 residues. The germline V and J ends were trimmed by 4 bases and 4 bases, with 16 bases remaining between them. Using immunoSEQ multiplex PCR, the repertoire was profiled, and TCRdb retains in-frame clones only, with some absent. The sample comprises 97,000 or so clones, 90% of which are singletons, and 0.15% to 0.2% rests with the top ten. The study, taken as a whole, reports: Also showing low normalized T-cell clonal expansion were some of the nonresponders. In the 0.1-3.0 mg/kg groups, partial responders showed among the lowest expansion. Blood T cells, both CD4+ and CD8+, expanded clonally by week 6 at 0.1 to 3.0 mg/kg.

The sample was CD4+ or CD8+ T cells sorted from blood, taken in a trial of the OX40 agonist ivuxolimab. The source is an adult with an advanced solid tumor such as melanoma, head and neck, liver or kidney cancer. The chain recombines TRBV19 with TRBJ2-5; D may be TRBD2 (5 bases). In nucleotides, the CDR3 is TGTGCCAGTAGTAAGACGGGGAAGTTAGGAGAGACCCAGTACTTC. It codes for CASSKTGKLGETQYF.